This record looks at one T cell receptor beta chain sequence and its context. Its antigen is unknown. Nothing much larger sits one base from this clone, and base qualities are not available. Library construction relied on the immunoSEQ multiplex PCR assay. As for the authors' bioinformatics: A statistical classification framework was built for diagnosing cytomegalovirus status from the catalog of TCR beta chain sequences. Sourced from immuneACCESS, this table was stored by TCRdb with only in-frame sequences that have V and J called. A share of the clones is absent; for the studies checked, an unresolved V gene accounts for under half, and the remainder has no known explanation. D and trimming come from the DNA, and the V and J calls and clone size come from that table. For this sample there are some 130,000 clones; about nine tenths appear just once. The top ten constitute roughly 1.4% of the sample.

This sample stems from a study of cytomegalovirus exposure and HLA in healthy donors (dated by TCRdb to the late 2010s). Notes on the research overall: According to a later analysis, one platform produced both the 100 to 150 validation repertoires and the approximately 670 repertoires of the first cohort. To predict cytomegalovirus infection status, the study brought together high-throughput TCR immunosequencing, statistical association of individual TCRs with disease status, and machine learning. The study aimed to test whether signatures of past pathogen exposure could be identified by cataloging public T cell receptors. A separate validation cohort of 90 to 150 different subjects was used in addition to the roughly 720-subject first cohort.

The donors were included in the validation cohort of some 120 subjects, a group kept apart from the 666-subject first cohort. Via the germline V gene (reference sequence), CDR1 is GTSNPN and CDR2 SVGIG. The CDR3, from cysteine to phenylalanine, totals 15 residues. CDR3 DNA is the only sequence kept; it has 45 bases, read in frame from the first base. At the junction V is shortened by 3 bases and J by 6 bases, with 18 bases in between. Study-wide conclusions, independent of this receptor: A few of the identified cytomegalovirus-associated TCR beta chains were confirmed in vitro to be specific for cytomegalovirus antigens. While some public TCRs were present in many individuals, most TCR sequences turned up only very rarely across donors. According to the authors, the approach could potentially be generalized to other disease states and immunological phenotypes. A later analysis lacked HLA typing for the validation cohort, so it scored co-occurrence in that cohort across all 130 or so repertoires. The classifier was reported to diagnose cytomegalovirus status with high specificity and sensitivity in both the original and validation cohorts. Subsequent analysis determined that TCRs grouped into clusters in the first cohort also showed a tendency toward co-occurrence across the roughly 110 validation repertoires, and approximately 94% of cluster scores exceeded 0. The study gave a list of around 170 TCR beta chains associated with cytomegalovirus.

The rearrangement combines TRBV30 with TRBJ2-1; tentative D gene TRBD1, with 7 bases matching. The origin of this receptor is a man aged 30-40 years in good health and CMV-seronegative. The sequencing input was PBMCs. The CDR3 has the sequence CAWSGGRGIGNEQFF. In nucleotides, the sequence is TGTGCCTGGAGCGGGGGCAGGGGGATTGGCAATGAGCAGTTCTTC. The entire variable domain, with the stretches around the CDR3 drawn from the reference TRBV30 and TRBJ2-1 proteins, is SQTIHQWPATLVQPVGSPLSLECTVEGTSNPNLYWYRQAAGRGLQLLFYSVGIGQISSEVPQNLSASRPQDRQFILSSKKLLLSDSGFYLCAWSGGRGIGNEQFFGPGTRLTVL.